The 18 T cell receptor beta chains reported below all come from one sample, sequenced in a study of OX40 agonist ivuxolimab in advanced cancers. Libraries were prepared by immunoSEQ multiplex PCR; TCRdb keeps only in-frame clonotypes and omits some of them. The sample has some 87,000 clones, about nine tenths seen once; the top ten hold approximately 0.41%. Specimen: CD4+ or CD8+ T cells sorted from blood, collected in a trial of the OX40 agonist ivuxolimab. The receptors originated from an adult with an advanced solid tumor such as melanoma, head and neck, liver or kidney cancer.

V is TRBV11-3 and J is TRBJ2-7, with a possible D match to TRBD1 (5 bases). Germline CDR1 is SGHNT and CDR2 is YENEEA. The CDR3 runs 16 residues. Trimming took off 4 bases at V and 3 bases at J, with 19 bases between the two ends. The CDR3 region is CASSSNSQGSDYEQYF. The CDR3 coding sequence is TGTGCCAGCAGCTCCAACTCCCAGGGTTCGGACTACGAGCAGTACTTC.

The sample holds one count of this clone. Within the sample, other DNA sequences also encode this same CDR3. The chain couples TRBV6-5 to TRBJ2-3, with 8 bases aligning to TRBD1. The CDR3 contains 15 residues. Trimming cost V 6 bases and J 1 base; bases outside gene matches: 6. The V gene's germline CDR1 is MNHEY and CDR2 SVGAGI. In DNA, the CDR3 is TGTGCCAGCAGCTCCCCGGGACAGGGCACAGATACGCAGTATTTT. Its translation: CASSSPGQGTDTQYF.

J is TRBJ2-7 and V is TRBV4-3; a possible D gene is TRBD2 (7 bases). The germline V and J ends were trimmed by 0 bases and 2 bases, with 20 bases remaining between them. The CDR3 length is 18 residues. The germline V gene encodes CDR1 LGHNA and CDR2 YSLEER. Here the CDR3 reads CASSQEWGGGRRAYEQYF. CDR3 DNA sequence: TGCGCCAGCAGCCAAGAGTGGGGGGGCGGGAGACGAGCCTACGAGCAGTACTTC.

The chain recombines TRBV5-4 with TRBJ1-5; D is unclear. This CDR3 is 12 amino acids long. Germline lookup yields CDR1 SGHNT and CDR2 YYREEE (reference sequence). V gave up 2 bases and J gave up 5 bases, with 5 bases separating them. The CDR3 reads CASSFGDQPQHF. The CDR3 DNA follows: TGTGCCAGCAGCTTCGGCGATCAGCCCCAGCATTTT. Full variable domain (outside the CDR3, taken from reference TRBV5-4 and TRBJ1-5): ETGVTQSPTHLIKTRGQQVTLRCSSQSGHNTVSWYQQALGQGPQFIFQYYREEENGRGNFPPRFSGLQFPNYSSELNVNALELDDSALYLCASSFGDQPQHFGDGTRLSIL.

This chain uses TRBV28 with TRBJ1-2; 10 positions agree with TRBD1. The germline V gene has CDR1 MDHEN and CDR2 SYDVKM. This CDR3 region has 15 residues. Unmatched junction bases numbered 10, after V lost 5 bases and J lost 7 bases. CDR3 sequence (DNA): TGTGCCAGCAGTCTTGGGACAGGGGATGGGGGTGGCTACACCTTC. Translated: CASSLGTGDGGGYTF.

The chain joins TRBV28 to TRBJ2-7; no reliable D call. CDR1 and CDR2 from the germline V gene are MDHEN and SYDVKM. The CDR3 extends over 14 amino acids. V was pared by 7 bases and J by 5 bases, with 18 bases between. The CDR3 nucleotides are TGTGCCAGCACTCTCGGCGGCGCTTTCGACGAGCAGTACTTC. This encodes CASTLGGAFDEQYF.

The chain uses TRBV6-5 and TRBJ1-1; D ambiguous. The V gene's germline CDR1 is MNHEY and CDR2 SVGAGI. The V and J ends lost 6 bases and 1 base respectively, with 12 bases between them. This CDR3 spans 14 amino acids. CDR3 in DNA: TGTGCCAGCAGATCGTGGCAGCAGAACACTGAAGCTTTCTTT. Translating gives CASRSWQQNTEAFF.

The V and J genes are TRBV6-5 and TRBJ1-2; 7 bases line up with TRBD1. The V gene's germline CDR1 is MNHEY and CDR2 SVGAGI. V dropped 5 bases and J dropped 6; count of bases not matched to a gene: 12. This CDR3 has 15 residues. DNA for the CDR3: TGTGCCAGCAGTAATCTGGGACAGACCTATCATGGCTACACCTTC. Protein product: CASSNLGQTYHGYTF.

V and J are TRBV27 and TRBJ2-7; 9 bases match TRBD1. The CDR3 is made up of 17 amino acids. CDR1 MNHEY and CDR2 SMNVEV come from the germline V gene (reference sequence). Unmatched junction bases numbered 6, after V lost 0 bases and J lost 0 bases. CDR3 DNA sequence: TGTGCCAGCAGTTTATCCGGAGACAGGGGGAGCTCCTACGAGCAGTACTTC. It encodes CASSLSGDRGSSYEQYF.

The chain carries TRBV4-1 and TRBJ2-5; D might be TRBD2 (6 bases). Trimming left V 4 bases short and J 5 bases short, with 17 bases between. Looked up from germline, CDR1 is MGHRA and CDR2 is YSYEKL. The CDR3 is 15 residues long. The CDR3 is CASSPQHTSPETQYF. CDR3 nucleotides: TGCGCCAGCAGCCCCCAACACACTAGCCCCGAGACCCAGTACTTC.

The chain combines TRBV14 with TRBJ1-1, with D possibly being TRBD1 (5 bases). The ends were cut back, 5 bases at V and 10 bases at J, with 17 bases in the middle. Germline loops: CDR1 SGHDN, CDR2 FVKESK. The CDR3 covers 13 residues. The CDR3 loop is CASSTQSGTTAFF. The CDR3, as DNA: TGTGCCAGCAGCACCCAATCCGGGACGACAGCTTTCTTT.

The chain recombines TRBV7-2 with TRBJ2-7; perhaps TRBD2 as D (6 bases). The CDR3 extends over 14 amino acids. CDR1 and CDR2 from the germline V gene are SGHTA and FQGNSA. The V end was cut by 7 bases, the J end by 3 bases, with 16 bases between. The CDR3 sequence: CASTVGGKVYEQYF. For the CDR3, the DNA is TGTGCCAGCACCGTAGGCGGGAAGGTCTACGAGCAGTACTTC.

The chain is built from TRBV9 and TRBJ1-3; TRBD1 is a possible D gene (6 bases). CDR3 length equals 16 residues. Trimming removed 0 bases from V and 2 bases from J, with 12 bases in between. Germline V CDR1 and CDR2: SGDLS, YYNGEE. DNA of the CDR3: TGTGCCAGCAGCGTAGGGACAGCTCCTGCTGGAAACACCATATATTTT. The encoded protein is CASSVGTAPAGNTIYF. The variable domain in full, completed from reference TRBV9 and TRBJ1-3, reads DSGVTQTPKHLITATGQRVTLRCSPRSGDLSVYWYQQSLDQGLQFLIQYYNGEERAKGNILERFSAQQFPDLHSELNLSSLELGDSALYFCASSVGTAPAGNTIYFGEGSWLTVV.

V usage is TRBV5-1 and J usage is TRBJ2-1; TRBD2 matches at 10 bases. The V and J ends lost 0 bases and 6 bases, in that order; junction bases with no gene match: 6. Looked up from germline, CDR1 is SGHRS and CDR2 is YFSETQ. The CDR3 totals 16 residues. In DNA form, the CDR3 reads TGCGCCAGCAGCTTGGCTACTAGCGGGGCCACCAATGAGCAGTTCTTC. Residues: CASSLATSGATNEQFF.

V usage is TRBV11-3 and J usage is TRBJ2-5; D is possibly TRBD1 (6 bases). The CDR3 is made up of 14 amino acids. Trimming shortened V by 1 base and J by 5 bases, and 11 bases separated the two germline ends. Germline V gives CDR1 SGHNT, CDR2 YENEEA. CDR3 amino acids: CASSLAGEQETQYF. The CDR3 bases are TGTGCCAGCAGCTTAGCAGGGGAACAGGAGACCCAGTACTTC.

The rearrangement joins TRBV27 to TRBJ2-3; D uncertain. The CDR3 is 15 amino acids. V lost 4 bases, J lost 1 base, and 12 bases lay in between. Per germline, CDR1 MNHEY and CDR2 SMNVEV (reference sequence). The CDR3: CASSSPSLGTDTQYF. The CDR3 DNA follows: TGTGCCAGCAGTTCCCCCAGTTTGGGCACAGATACGCAGTATTTT.

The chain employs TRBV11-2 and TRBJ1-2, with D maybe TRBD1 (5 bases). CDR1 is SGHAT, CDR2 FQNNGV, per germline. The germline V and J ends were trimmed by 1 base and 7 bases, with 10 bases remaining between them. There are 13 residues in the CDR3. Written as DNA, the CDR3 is TGTGCCAGCAGCTTAGCGGTCGGGGGTGGCTACACCTTC. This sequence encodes CASSLAVGGGYTF.

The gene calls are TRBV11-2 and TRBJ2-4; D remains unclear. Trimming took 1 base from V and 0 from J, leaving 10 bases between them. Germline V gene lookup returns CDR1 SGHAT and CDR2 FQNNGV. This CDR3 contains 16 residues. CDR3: CASSLGGSVAKNIQYF. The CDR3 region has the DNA TGTGCCAGCAGCTTAGGGGGTAGTGTAGCCAAAAACATTCAGTACTTC.